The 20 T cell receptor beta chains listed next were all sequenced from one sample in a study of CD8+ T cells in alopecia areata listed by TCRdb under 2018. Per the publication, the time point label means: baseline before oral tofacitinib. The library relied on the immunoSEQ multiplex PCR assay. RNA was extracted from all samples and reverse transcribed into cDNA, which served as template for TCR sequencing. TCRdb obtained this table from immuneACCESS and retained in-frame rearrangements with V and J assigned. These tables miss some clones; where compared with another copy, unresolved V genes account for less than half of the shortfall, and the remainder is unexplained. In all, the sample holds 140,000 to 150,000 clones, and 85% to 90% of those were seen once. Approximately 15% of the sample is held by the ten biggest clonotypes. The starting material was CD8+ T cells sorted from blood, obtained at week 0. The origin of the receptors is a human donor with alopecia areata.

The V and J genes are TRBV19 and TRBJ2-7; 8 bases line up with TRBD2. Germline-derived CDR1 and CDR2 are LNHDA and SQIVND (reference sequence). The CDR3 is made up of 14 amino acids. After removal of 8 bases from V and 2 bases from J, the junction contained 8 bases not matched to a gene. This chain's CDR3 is CASGRFGGAYEQYF. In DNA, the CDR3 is TGTGCCAGTGGAAGGTTCGGGGGGGCCTACGAGCAGTACTTC.

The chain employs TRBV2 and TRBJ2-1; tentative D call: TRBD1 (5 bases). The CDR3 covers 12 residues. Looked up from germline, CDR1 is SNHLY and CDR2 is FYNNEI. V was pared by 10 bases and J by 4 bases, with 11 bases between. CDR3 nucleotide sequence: TGTGCCAAATTGACAGAGTACAATGAGCAGTTCTTC. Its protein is CAKLTEYNEQFF.

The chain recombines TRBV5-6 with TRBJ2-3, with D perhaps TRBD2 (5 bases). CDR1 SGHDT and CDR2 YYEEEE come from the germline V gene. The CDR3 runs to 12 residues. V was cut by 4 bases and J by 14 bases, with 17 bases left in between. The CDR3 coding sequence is TGTGCCAGCAGCGCTGGGCCCGAAGAGGGGTATTTT. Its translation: CASSAGPEEGYF.

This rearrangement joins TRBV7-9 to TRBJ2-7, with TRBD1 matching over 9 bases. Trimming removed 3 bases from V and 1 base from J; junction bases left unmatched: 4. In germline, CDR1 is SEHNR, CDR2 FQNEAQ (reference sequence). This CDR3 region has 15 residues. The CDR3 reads CASSLVGQGSYEQYF. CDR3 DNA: TGTGCCAGCAGCTTGGTCGGACAGGGGTCCTACGAGCAGTACTTC.

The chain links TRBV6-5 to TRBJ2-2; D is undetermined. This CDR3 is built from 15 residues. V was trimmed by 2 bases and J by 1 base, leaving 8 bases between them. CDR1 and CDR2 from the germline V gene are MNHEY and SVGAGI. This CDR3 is CASSYVPQNTGELFF. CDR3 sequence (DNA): TGTGCCAGCAGTTACGTACCACAGAACACCGGGGAGCTGTTTTTT.

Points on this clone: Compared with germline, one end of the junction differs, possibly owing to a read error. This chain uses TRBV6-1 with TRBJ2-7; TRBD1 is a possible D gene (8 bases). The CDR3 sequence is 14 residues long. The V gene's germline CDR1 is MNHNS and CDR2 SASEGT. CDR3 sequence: CASREGQGAGAQYF. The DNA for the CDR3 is TGTGCCAGCAGGGAAGGACAGGGCGCGGGGGCTCAGTACTTC.

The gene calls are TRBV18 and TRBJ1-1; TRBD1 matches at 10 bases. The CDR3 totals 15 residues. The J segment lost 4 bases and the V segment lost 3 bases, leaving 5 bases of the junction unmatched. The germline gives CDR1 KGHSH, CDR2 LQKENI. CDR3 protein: CASSPRQGAITEAFF. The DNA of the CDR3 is TGTGCCAGCTCACCGAGACAGGGGGCCATCACTGAAGCTTTCTTT.

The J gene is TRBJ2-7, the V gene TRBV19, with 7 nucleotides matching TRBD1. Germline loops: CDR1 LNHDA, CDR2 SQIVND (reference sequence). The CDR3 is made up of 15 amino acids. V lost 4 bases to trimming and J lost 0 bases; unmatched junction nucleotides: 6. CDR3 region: CASSTGQVYSYEQYF. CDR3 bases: TGTGCCAGTAGTACCGGACAGGTATACTCCTACGAGCAGTACTTC.

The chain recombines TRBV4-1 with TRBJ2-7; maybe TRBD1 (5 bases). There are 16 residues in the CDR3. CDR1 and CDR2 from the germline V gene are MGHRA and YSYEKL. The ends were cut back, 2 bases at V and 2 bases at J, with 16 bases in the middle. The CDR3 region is CASSQRHGASAYEQYF. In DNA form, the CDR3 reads TGCGCCAGCAGCCAACGTCATGGGGCCTCGGCCTACGAGCAGTACTTC.

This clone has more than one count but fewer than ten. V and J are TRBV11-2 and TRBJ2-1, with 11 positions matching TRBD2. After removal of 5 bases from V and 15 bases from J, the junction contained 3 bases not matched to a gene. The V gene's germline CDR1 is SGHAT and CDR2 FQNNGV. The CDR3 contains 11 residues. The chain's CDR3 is CASSAGTSGFF. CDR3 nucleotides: TGTGCCAGCAGCGCGGGGACTAGCGGGTTCTTC.

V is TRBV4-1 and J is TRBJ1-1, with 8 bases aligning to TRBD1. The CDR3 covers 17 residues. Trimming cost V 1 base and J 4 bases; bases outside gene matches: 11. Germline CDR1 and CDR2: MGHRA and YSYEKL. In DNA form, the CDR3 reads TGCGCCAGCAGCCAAGTAATGACAGGGGTAGGGGTCACTGAAGCTTTCTTT. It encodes CASSQVMTGVGVTEAFF.

The CDR3 region is CASSLVRTGPYEQYF. The CDR3 DNA is TGTGCCAGCAGCTTGGTTCGGACAGGGCCCTACGAGCAGTACTTC. The gene calls are TRBV5-6 and TRBJ2-7; 8 bases line up with TRBD1. CDR3 length equals 15 residues. Germline CDR1 is SGHDT and CDR2 is YYEEEE. The trim removed 0 bases at V and 2 bases at J, leaving 4 bases unmatched.

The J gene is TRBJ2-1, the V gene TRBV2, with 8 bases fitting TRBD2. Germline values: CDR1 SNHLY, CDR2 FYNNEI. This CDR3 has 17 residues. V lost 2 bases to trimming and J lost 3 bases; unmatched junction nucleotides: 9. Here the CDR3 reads CASSEFALADYYNEQFF. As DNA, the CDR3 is TGTGCCAGCAGTGAATTTGCACTAGCGGACTACTACAATGAGCAGTTCTTC.

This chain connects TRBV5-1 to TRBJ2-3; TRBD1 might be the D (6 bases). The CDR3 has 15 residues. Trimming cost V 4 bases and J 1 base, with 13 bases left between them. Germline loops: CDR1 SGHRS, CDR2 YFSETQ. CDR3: CASSTRTVGTDTQYF. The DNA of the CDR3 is TGCGCCAGCAGCACCCGGACAGTAGGCACAGATACGCAGTATTTT.

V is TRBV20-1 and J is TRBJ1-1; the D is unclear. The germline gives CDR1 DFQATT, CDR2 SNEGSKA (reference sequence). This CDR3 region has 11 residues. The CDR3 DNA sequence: TGCAGCATCCTATCTGTTGGTGAAGCTTTCTTT. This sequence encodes CSILSVGEAFF.

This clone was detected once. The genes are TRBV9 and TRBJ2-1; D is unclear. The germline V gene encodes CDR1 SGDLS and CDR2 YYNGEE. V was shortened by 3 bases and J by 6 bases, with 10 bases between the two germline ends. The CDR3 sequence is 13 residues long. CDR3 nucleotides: TGTGCCAGCAGCGGCAAGAGATCCAATGAGCAGTTCTTC. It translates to CASSGKRSNEQFF.

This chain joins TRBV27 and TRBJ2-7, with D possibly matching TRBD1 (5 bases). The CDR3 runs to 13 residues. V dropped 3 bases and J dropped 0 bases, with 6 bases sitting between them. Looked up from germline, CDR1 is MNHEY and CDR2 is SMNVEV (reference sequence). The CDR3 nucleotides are TGTGCCAGCAGTTTTGGGGCCTCCTACGAGCAGTACTTC. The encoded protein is CASSFGASYEQYF.

CDR3: CSVEAMTGDYNEQFF. Here the CDR3 DNA reads TGCAGCGTTGAAGCGATGACAGGGGACTACAATGAGCAGTTCTTC. The rearrangement uses TRBV29-1 and TRBJ2-1; TRBD1 aligns across 8 bases. The CDR3 spans 15 residues. V dropped 1 base and J dropped 3; count of bases not matched to a gene: 5. From germline, CDR1 is SQVTM and CDR2 ANQGSEA.

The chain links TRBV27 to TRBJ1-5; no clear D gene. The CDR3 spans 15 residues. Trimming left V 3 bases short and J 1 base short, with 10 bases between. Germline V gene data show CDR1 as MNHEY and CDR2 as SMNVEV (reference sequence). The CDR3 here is CASSFYGGSNQPQHF. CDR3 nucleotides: TGTGCCAGCAGTTTTTACGGCGGAAGCAATCAGCCCCAGCATTTT.

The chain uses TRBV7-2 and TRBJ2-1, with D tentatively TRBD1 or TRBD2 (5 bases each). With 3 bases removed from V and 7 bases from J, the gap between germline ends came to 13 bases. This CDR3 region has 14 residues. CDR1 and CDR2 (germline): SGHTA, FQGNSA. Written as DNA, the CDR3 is TGTGCCAGCAGCTTCATGGGACGGAAGAATGAGCAGTTCTTC. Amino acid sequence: CASSFMGRKNEQFF.